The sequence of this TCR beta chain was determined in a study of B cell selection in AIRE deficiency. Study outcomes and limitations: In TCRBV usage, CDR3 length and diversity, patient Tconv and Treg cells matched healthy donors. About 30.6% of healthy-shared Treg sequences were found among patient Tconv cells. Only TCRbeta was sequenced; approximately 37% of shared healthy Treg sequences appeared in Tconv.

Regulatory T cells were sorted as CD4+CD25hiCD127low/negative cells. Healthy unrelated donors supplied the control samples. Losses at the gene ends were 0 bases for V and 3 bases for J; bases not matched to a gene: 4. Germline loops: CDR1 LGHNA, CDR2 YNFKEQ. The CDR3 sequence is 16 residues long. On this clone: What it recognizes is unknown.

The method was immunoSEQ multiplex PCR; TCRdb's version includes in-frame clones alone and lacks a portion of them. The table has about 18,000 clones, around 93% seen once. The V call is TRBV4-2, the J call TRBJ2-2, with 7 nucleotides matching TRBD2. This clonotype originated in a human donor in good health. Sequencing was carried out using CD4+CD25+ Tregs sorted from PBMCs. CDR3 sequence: CASSQEAGVDTGELFF. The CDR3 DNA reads TGTGCCAGCAGCCAAGAGGCGGGAGTTGACACCGGGGAGCTGTTTTTT.